This passage covers 9 T cell receptor beta chains from one sample sequenced in a study of blood T cell repertoires in COVID-19. The data were produced by immunoSEQ multiplex PCR, yet TCRdb's version contains in-frame clones alone and is incomplete. This sample carries under 250,000 clones, 84% of them seen once, and the ten largest clones take 4.5% to 5.5%. Sequenced material: peripheral blood. Source of these receptors: an older woman who had recovered from COVID-19.

The V and J genes are TRBV5-1 and TRBJ1-2, with TRBD1 matching over 7 bases. CDR1 SGHRS and CDR2 YFSETQ come from the germline V gene. The CDR3 runs to 15 residues. V gave up 0 bases and J gave up 8 bases; unmatched junction bases: 10. CDR3 residues: CASSLDGQVAGGYTF. The CDR3 nucleotides read TGCGCCAGCAGCTTGGATGGACAGGTCGCGGGAGGCTACACCTTC.

This chain joins TRBV3-1 (or the pseudogene TRBV3-2) and TRBJ2-5; TRBD2 agrees at 8 bases. Germline CDR1 reads LGHDT; CDR2 reads YNNKEL (reference sequence). V trimming: 3 bases; J trimming: 4 bases; junction bases outside the gene matches: 4. This CDR3 spans 14 amino acids. Here the CDR3 DNA reads TGTGCCAGCAGCCATAGCGGGATATCAGAGACCCAGTACTTC. Protein: CASSHSGISETQYF.

CDR3 sequence (DNA): TGTGCCTGGAGTCCGGGACAGAGGTCTGGCTACACCTTC. Amino acid sequence: CAWSPGQRSGYTF. The J gene is TRBJ1-2, the V gene TRBV30; the match to TRBD1 covers 7 bases. J lost 7 bases, V lost 2 bases, and 7 bases had no gene match. The CDR3 consists of 13 residues. CDR1 GTSNPN and CDR2 SVGIG come from the germline V gene (reference sequence).

The CDR3 DNA sequence: TGTGCCAGCAGCCAAGTTTCCTCCGGGACAGGGGGCCCAAAACTGTTTTTT. Its protein is CASSQVSSGTGGPKLFF. The chain couples TRBV3-1 (or the pseudogene TRBV3-2) to TRBJ1-4, with 12 positions matching TRBD1. Germline lookup yields CDR1 LGHDT and CDR2 YNNKEL (reference sequence). CDR3 size: 17 residues. After removal of 1 base from V and 10 bases from J, the junction contained 10 bases not matched to a gene.

The rearrangement uses TRBV6-2 or TRBV6-3 and TRBJ1-5, with D unclear. Germline loops: CDR1 MNHEY, CDR2 SVGEGT. Between the trimmed V and J ends, which lost 4 bases and 2 bases, there was a span of 12 bases. The CDR3 sequence is 15 residues long. The CDR3 region is CASSFISDRNQPQHF. The CDR3 DNA sequence: TGTGCCAGCAGTTTTATATCAGATCGCAATCAGCCCCAGCATTTT.

The chain combines TRBV24-1 with TRBJ1-5; TRBD1 matches at 9 bases. Unmatched junction bases numbered 8, after V lost 2 bases and J lost 7 bases. The CDR3 loop spans 16 amino acids. Germline assignment: CDR1 KGHDR and CDR2 SFDVKD. The CDR3 DNA follows: TGTGCCACCAGTGATTCGGTGGGGACAGGGTACCAGCCCCAGCATTTT. The encoded protein is CATSDSVGTGYQPQHF.

The chain uses TRBV5-4 and TRBJ1-2; 7 bases match TRBD1. Losses at the gene ends were 4 bases for V and 8 bases for J; bases not matched to a gene: 8. The CDR3 runs to 13 residues. The germline V gene has CDR1 SGHNT and CDR2 YYREEE (reference sequence). The CDR3 nucleotides read TGTGCCAGCAGCCCTGGGACAGTTGAAGGCTACACCTTC. It codes for CASSPGTVEGYTF.

This clone was found once. V is TRBV27 and J is TRBJ2-7, with 12 bases identical to TRBD1. Germline lookup yields CDR1 MNHEY and CDR2 SMNVEV (reference sequence). The J segment lost 6 bases and the V segment lost 5 bases, leaving 8 bases of the junction unmatched. The CDR3 runs to 15 residues. The CDR3 is CASSPGTGGFVEQYF. DNA of the CDR3: TGTGCCAGCAGTCCAGGGACAGGGGGCTTTGTCGAGCAGTACTTC.

The gene calls are TRBV10-3 and TRBJ1-2, with TRBD1 matching over 7 bases. The CDR3 is 14 amino acids. The germline V gene has CDR1 ENHRY and CDR2 SYGVKD. The ends lost 7 bases at V and 8 bases at J; junction bases unmatched: 13. CDR3 sequence (DNA): TGTGCCATCAATCCCCTCGAGGGGGCCTGGGGCTACACCTTC. Protein product: CAINPLEGAWGYTF.